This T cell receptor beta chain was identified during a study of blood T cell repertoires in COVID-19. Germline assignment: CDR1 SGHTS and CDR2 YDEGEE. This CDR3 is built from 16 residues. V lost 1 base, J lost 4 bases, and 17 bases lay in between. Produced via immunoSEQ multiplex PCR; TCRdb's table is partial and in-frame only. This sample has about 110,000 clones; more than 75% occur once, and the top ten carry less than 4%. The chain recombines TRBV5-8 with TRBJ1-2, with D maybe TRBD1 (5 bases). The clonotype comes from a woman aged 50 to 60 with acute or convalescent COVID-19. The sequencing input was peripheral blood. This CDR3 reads CASSLFTGSLFYGYTF. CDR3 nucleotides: TGTGCCAGCAGCTTGTTTACAGGCTCGCTGTTCTATGGCTACACCTTC.